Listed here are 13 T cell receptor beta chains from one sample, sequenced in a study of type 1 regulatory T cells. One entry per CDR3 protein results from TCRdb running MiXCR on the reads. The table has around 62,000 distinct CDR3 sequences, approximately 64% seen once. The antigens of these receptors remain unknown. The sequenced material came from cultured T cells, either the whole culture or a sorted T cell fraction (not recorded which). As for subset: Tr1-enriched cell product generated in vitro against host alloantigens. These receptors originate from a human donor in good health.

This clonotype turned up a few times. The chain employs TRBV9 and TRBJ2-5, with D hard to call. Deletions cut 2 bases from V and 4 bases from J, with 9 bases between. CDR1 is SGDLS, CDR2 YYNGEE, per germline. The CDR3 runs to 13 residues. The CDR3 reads CASSVRAGETQYF. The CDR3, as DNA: TGTGCCAGCAGCGTTCGGGCCGGAGAGACCCAGTACTTC.

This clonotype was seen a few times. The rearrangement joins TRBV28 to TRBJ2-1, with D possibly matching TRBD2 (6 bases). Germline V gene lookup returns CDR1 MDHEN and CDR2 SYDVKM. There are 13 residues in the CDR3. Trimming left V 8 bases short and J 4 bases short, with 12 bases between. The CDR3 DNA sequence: TGTGCCAGCGGTTCGGGAGCATACAATGAGCAGTTCTTC. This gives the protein CASGSGAYNEQFF.

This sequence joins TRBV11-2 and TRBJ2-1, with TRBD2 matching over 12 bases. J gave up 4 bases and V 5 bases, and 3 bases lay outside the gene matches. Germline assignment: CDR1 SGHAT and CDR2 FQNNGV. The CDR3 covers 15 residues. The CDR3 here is CASSVTSGRYNEQFF. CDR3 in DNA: TGTGCCAGCAGCGTTACTAGCGGGAGGTACAATGAGCAGTTCTTC.

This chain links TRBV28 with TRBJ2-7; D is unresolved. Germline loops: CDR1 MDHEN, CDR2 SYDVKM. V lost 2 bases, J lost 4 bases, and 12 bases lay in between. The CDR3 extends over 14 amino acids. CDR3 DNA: TGTGCCAGCAGTTTAAGTACGGTGGGGTACGAGCAGTACTTC. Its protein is CASSLSTVGYEQYF. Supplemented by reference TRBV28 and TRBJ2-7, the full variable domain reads DVKVTQSSRYLVKRTGEKVFLECVQDMDHENMFWYRQDPGLGLRLIYFSYDVKMKEKGDIPEGYSVSREKKERFSLILESASTNQTSMYLCASSLSTVGYEQYFGPGTRLTVT.

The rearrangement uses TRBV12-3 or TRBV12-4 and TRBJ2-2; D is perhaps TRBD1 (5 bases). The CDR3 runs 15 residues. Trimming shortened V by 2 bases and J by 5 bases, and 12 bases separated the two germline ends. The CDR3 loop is CASSLKQVGTGELFF. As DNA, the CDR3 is TGTGCCAGCAGTTTAAAACAGGTTGGAACCGGGGAGCTGTTTTTT.

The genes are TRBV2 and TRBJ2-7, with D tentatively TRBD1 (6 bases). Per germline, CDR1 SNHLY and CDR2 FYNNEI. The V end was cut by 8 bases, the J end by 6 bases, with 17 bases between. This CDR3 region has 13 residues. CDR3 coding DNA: TGTGCCAGCGGGCTAAAACACAGGGCCGAGCAGTACTTC. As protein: CASGLKHRAEQYF.

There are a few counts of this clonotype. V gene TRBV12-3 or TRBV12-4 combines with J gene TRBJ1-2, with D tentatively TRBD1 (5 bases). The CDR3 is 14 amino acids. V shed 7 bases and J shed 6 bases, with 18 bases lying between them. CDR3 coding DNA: TGTGCCAGCACCCCAGGGCCAGGGTGGCATGGCTACACCTTC. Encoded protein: CASTPGPGWHGYTF.

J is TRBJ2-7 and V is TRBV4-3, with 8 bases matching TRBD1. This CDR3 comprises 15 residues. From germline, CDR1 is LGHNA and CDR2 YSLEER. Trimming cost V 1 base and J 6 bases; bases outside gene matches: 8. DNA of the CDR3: TGCGCCAGCAGCCAAGCGCCCCTCGGACAGGGCGAGCAGTACTTC. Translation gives CASSQAPLGQGEQYF.

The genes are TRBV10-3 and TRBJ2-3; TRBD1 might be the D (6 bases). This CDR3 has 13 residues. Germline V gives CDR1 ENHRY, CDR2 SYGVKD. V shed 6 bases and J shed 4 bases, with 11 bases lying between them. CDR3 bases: TGTGCCATCAGCAGGGGACGAGCAGATACGCAGTATTTT. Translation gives CAISRGRADTQYF.

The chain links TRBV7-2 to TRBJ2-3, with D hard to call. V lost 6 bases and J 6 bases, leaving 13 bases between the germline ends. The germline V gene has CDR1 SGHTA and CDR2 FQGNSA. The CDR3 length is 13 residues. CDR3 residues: CASSQIARDTQYF. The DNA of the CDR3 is TGTGCCAGCAGTCAAATCGCCCGTGATACGCAGTATTTT.

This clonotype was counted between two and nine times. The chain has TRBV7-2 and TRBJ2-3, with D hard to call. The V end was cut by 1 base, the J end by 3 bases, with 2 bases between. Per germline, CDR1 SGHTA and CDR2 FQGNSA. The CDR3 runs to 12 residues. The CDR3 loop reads CASSLDTDTQYF. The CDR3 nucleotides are TGTGCCAGCAGCTTAGATACAGATACGCAGTATTTT.

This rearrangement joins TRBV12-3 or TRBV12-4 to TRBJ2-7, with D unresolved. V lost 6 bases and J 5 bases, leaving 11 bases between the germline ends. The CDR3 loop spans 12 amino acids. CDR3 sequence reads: CASRTGRNEQYF. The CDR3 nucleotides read TGTGCCAGCAGAACCGGTCGGAACGAGCAGTACTTC.

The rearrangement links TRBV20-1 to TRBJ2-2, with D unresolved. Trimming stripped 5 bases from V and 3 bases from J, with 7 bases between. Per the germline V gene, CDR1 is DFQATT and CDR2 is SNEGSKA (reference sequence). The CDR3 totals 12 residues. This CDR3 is CSAHGYTGELFF. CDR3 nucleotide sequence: TGCAGTGCTCATGGGTACACCGGGGAGCTGTTTTTT.